The 27 T cell receptor beta chains below come from one sample, sequenced in a study of CD8+ T cells in alopecia areata. RNA extraction was followed by reverse transcription into cDNA, which acted as the sequencing template. Sequencing used immunoSEQ multiplex PCR; TCRdb keeps in-frame clones, though not all of them. The table records 100,000 to 150,000 clones, 55% to 80% of them present only once. The sample was CD4+ T cells sorted from blood. These receptors all come from a human donor in good health.

The V gene is TRBV5-1, the J gene TRBJ2-5; TRBD2 aligns across 11 bases. CDR3 length: 16 amino acids. V lost 3 bases, J lost 6 bases, and 10 bases stayed unmatched. Germline-derived CDR1 and CDR2 are SGHRS and YFSETQ. CDR3 bases: TGCGCCAGCAGCTCGATAGGGACTAGCGGCTGGCAGACCCAGTACTTC. Protein sequence: CASSSIGTSGWQTQYF.

This clone was detected a few times. This rearrangement joins TRBV5-6 to TRBJ2-5; 8 bases map to TRBD2. CDR3 length: 16 residues. Trimming took 6 bases from V and 0 from J; bases not matched to a gene: 10. CDR1 and CDR2 from the germline V gene are SGHDT and YYEEEE. CDR3 region: CASMMRGAMYQETQYF. The CDR3 nucleotides are TGTGCCAGCATGATGCGGGGGGCCATGTACCAAGAGACCCAGTACTTC.

This clone was detected only a few times. This chain connects TRBV4-1 to TRBJ1-2; D is unclear. V lost 3 bases, J lost 7 bases, and 12 bases lay in between. Germline CDR1 is MGHRA and CDR2 is YSYEKL. CDR3 length: 13 residues. CDR3 in amino acids: CASSQLGWSGYTF. DNA of the CDR3: TGCGCCAGCAGCCAGCTAGGATGGTCTGGCTACACCTTC.

The rearrangement joins TRBV6-1 to TRBJ2-7, with TRBD1 as a possible D gene (6 bases). Between the trimmed V and J ends, which lost 8 bases and 2 bases, there was a span of 13 bases. The CDR3 is 13 amino acids. The V gene's germline CDR1 is MNHNS and CDR2 SASEGT. CDR3 region: CASEYRDTYEQYF. The CDR3 region has the DNA TGTGCCAGCGAATACAGGGATACCTACGAGCAGTACTTC.

The chain combines TRBV6-5 with TRBJ2-1, with TRBD2 identical over 9 bases. Germline V gene sequence: CDR1 MNHEY, CDR2 SVGAGI. The J segment lost 6 bases and the V segment lost 8 bases, leaving 2 bases of the junction unmatched. The CDR3 consists of 12 residues. The CDR3 loop reads CASGTSRNEQFF. In DNA form, the CDR3 reads TGTGCCAGCGGGACTAGCCGCAATGAGCAGTTCTTC.

This clone was seen more than once but under ten times. The chain uses TRBV9 and TRBJ2-5; D ambiguous. Germline assignment: CDR1 SGDLS and CDR2 YYNGEE. V was cut by 3 bases and J by 5 bases, with 11 bases left in between. The CDR3 totals 13 residues. CDR3 sequence (DNA): TGTGCCAGCAGCGAGCTGGTGGGTGAGACCCAGTACTTC. Its protein product is CASSELVGETQYF. The variable domain in full, with the rest retrieved from reference TRBV9 and TRBJ2-5, is DSGVTQTPKHLITATGQRVTLRCSPRSGDLSVYWYQQSLDQGLQFLIQYYNGEERAKGNILERFSAQQFPDLHSELNLSSLELGDSALYFCASSELVGETQYFGPGTRLLVL.

The J gene is TRBJ1-6, the V gene TRBV27; D is perhaps TRBD1 (5 bases). Trimming removed 0 bases from V and 8 bases from J, with 14 bases in between. This CDR3 has 16 amino acids. Germline CDR1 reads MNHEY; CDR2 reads SMNVEV (reference sequence). The CDR3 loop is CASSLSTGRGDSPLHF. In DNA form, the CDR3 reads TGTGCCAGCAGTTTATCTACAGGCCGCGGCGATTCACCCCTCCACTTT.

The gene calls are TRBV29-1 and TRBJ2-7, with D possibly TRBD1 on 6 matching bases. The length of the CDR3 is 15 residues. The V gene lost 6 bases and the J gene lost 7 bases, with 25 bases spanning the gap. Germline-derived CDR1 and CDR2 are SQVTM and ANQGSEA. CDR3 protein: CSVRTIGTRIGEQYF. The CDR3 DNA follows: TGCAGCGTCAGAACCATTGGGACACGGATCGGGGAGCAGTACTTC.

This clone turned up a few times. The V call is TRBV29-1, the J call TRBJ2-6, with D perhaps given as TRBD1 or TRBD2 (5 bases each). This CDR3 region has 12 residues. Germline CDR1 and CDR2: SQVTM and ANQGSEA. For the CDR3, the DNA is TGCAGGTTGGGGGTTGGGGCCAACGTCCTGACTTTC. This gives the protein CRLGVGANVLTF.

The chain has TRBV7-9 and TRBJ1-6; possibly TRBD1 for D (5 bases). Germline CDR1 reads SEHNR; CDR2 reads FQNEAQ (reference sequence). Trimming cost V 1 base and J 9 bases, with 13 bases left between them. The CDR3 is 15 amino acids. The CDR3 loop reads CASSLEGFRTSPLHF. CDR3 nucleotides: TGTGCCAGCAGCTTAGAGGGGTTCCGGACTTCACCCCTCCACTTT.

This clone turned up a few times. Other DNA sequences in the same sample also yield this CDR3. This chain connects TRBV5-6 to TRBJ1-1; D gene uncertain. Per the germline V gene, CDR1 is SGHDT and CDR2 is YYEEEE. Trimming shortened V by 0 bases and J by 5 bases, and 8 bases separated the two germline ends. CDR3 length: 13 amino acids. DNA of the CDR3: TGTGCCAGCAGCTTGGTAGCGGGAACTGAAGCTTTCTTT. This translates into CASSLVAGTEAFF.

This clone was seen a few times. The chain links TRBV2 to TRBJ2-3; tentative D call: TRBD1 (6 bases). V was trimmed by 9 bases and J by 6 bases, leaving 10 bases between them. Germline loops: CDR1 SNHLY, CDR2 FYNNEI. This CDR3 contains 11 residues. Here the CDR3 DNA reads TGTGCCAGACTACAGGGTGATACGCAGTATTTT. This sequence encodes CARLQGDTQYF.

The chain uses TRBV5-1 and TRBJ1-2; 10 bases agree with TRBD1. The CDR3 covers 13 residues. Germline V CDR1 and CDR2: SGHRS, YFSETQ. J was trimmed by 6 bases and V by 2 bases; bases with no gene match: 1. The CDR3 DNA reads as TGCGCCAGCAGCTTTGGACAGGGGGATGGCTACACCTTC. Protein product: CASSFGQGDGYTF. The variable domain in full, completed from reference TRBV5-1 and TRBJ1-2, reads KAGVTQTPRYLIKTRGQQVTLSCSPISGHRSVSWYQQTPGQGLQFLFEYFSETQRNKGNFPGRFSGRQFSNSRSEMNVSTLELGDSALYLCASSFGQGDGYTFGSGTRLTVV.

V gene TRBV9 combines with J gene TRBJ2-7, with 13 bases matching TRBD2. The trim removed 3 bases at V and 5 bases at J, leaving 8 bases unmatched. Germline CDR1 is SGDLS and CDR2 is YYNGEE. This CDR3 region has 16 residues. The CDR3 loop is CASSASIGLAGDEQYF. The CDR3 nucleotides read TGTGCCAGCAGCGCATCCATTGGACTAGCGGGGGACGAGCAGTACTTC.

This chain joins TRBV2 and TRBJ2-5; 7 bases are shared with TRBD1. The CDR3 runs to 13 residues. With 8 bases clipped from V and 3 bases from J, the junction kept 6 bases outside the gene matches. Germline CDR1 SNHLY, CDR2 FYNNEI. The CDR3 loop is CASRQGAEETQYF. CDR3 in DNA: TGTGCCAGCCGACAGGGAGCCGAAGAGACCCAGTACTTC.

The table lists this clone with many counts. Different DNA sequences within this sample yield the same CDR3. The rearrangement links TRBV29-1 to TRBJ2-2; D gene ambiguous. Germline assignment: CDR1 SQVTM and CDR2 ANQGSEA. With 4 bases removed from V and 3 bases from J, the gap between germline ends came to 3 bases. The CDR3 contains 11 residues. CDR3 residues: CSVADTGELFF. Here the CDR3 DNA reads TGCAGCGTTGCGGACACCGGGGAGCTGTTTTTT.

This rearrangement joins TRBV30 to TRBJ2-1; D may be TRBD1 or TRBD2 (6 bases each). Trimming left V 3 bases short and J 0 bases short, with 21 bases between. This CDR3 has 18 residues. Germline CDR1 is GTSNPN and CDR2 is SVGIG (reference sequence). CDR3: CAWSGGKGLPSSYNEQFF. CDR3 coding DNA: TGTGCCTGGAGCGGGGGCAAGGGACTTCCGAGCTCCTACAATGAGCAGTTCTTC.

This chain joins TRBV25-1 and TRBJ2-6; no firm D call. Germline V lookup: CDR1 MGHDK, CDR2 SYGVNS. Trimming cost V 4 bases and J 3 bases, with 7 bases left between them. This CDR3 contains 14 residues. In DNA form, the CDR3 reads TGTGCCAGCAGTGCACATATTGGGGCCAACGTCCTGACTTTC. It codes for CASSAHIGANVLTF.

This chain connects TRBV4-1 to TRBJ2-4, with 8 bases fitting TRBD1. V was pared by 4 bases and J by 8 bases, with 13 bases of the junction left unmatched. The CDR3 is 16 amino acids. From germline, CDR1 is MGHRA and CDR2 YSYEKL. The CDR3 DNA follows: TGCGCCAGCAGCCCGCCGGACAGGGAGAAATCGGACATTCAGTACTTC. As protein: CASSPPDREKSDIQYF.

J is TRBJ2-5 and V is TRBV19; 7 bases are a match to TRBD2. This CDR3 has 15 residues. The ends lost 6 bases at V and 3 bases at J; junction bases unmatched: 10. CDR1 and CDR2 (germline): LNHDA, SQIVND (reference sequence). The CDR3, as DNA: TGTGCCAGTAGGCCTGGGGCTAGCGGAAAAGAGACCCAGTACTTC. Protein product: CASRPGASGKETQYF.

Note on this clone: At the DNA level, this CDR3 is encoded by other sequences in the same sample as well. The rearrangement links TRBV30 to TRBJ2-6, with D unresolved. The ends were cut back, 0 bases at V and 4 bases at J, with 4 bases in the middle. CDR1 GTSNPN and CDR2 SVGIG come from the germline V gene (reference sequence). This CDR3 is built from 13 residues. This CDR3 reads CAWSVQGANVLTF. CDR3 DNA sequence: TGTGCCTGGAGTGTCCAGGGGGCCAACGTCCTGACTTTC.

This chain connects TRBV29-1 to TRBJ2-3; the match to TRBD1 covers 8 bases. The CDR3 has 13 amino acids. The junction had 4 bases not matched to a gene; V was cut back by 3 bases and J by 5 bases. CDR1 and CDR2 from the germline V gene are SQVTM and ANQGSEA. The CDR3 reads CSVEAGGRDTQYF. CDR3 nucleotide sequence: TGCAGCGTTGAGGCAGGGGGCAGAGATACGCAGTATTTT.

This clone was counted a single time. This chain connects TRBV15 to TRBJ1-1; D is uncertain. Germline V gene data show CDR1 as LNHNV and CDR2 as YYDKDF (reference sequence). The CDR3 runs to 13 residues. The V and J ends lost 0 bases and 2 bases respectively, with 4 bases between them. DNA for the CDR3: TGTGCCACCAGCAGAGATCCCAACACTGAAGCTTTCTTT. It codes for CATSRDPNTEAFF.

The chain employs TRBV7-2 and TRBJ2-6; D perhaps matches TRBD1 (5 bases). The CDR3 is made up of 16 amino acids. CDR1 and CDR2 from the germline V gene are SGHTA and FQGNSA. V was cut by 5 bases and J by 0 bases, with 11 bases left in between. CDR3 sequence (DNA): TGTGCCAGCAGCCCCGACAGACTCTCTGGGGCCAACGTCCTGACTTTC. This codes for CASSPDRLSGANVLTF.

This chain joins TRBV7-3 and TRBJ2-3; 7 nucleotides line up with TRBD1. J gave up 1 base and V 4 bases, and 5 bases lay outside the gene matches. The CDR3 consists of 15 residues. Germline V gene sequence: CDR1 SGHTA, CDR2 FQGTGA. CDR3 protein: CASSSQGFGTDTQYF. CDR3 coding DNA: TGTGCCAGCAGCTCACAGGGGTTCGGCACAGATACGCAGTATTTT.

This clone was seen only once. The rearrangement links TRBV11-1 to TRBJ2-5; a weak D match, TRBD1 (6 bases). Trimming took 5 bases from V and 4 from J, leaving 17 bases between them. Germline V lookup: CDR1 SGHAT, CDR2 FQDESV (reference sequence). The CDR3 length is 15 residues. The CDR3 bases are TGTGCCAGCAGCCTTGGGACACAGCAACTAGAGACCCAGTACTTC. Translated: CASSLGTQQLETQYF.

The V gene is TRBV30, the J gene TRBJ1-1; no reliable D call. The length of the CDR3 is 13 residues. Germline V gives CDR1 GTSNPN, CDR2 SVGIG (reference sequence). Trimming cost V 2 bases and J 3 bases, with 10 bases left between them. In nucleotides, the CDR3 is TGTGCCTGGAGTAACCGTATAGACACTGAAGCTTTCTTT. Translating it yields CAWSNRIDTEAFF.